This TCR beta chain was captured in a study of shared clonotypes between healthy human individuals. The germline gives CDR1 SEHNR, CDR2 FQNEAQ (reference sequence). Trimming removed 3 bases from V and 6 bases from J, with 18 bases in between. This CDR3 has 15 amino acids. At a deep level, the assay was run. Replicate PCRs run on sorted subsets employed roughly 180 ng DNA, approximately 30,000 T cell genomes. TCRdb's copy holds only in-frame clones and misses some; the assay was immunoSEQ multiplex PCR. The table records about 2 million clones, about 95% of them present only once. CD45RO-negative, CCR7-selected cells formed the naive CD8 fraction, which excluded terminally differentiated effector memory CD45RA+ cells.

The chain joins TRBV7-9 to TRBJ2-7; a possible D gene is TRBD2 (6 bases). Sequencing was carried out using naive CD8+ T cells sorted from blood. This receptor was obtained from a man in his late teens or twenties in good health. The CDR3 region is CASSFLPGGAGEQYF. CDR3 bases: TGTGCCAGCAGCTTTCTCCCCGGAGGGGCCGGCGAGCAGTACTTC.